The TCR beta chain described here comes from a study of T cells in Graves' hyperthyroidism and ophthalmopathy. General study points: From stable hyperthyroidism, ophthalmopathy was set apart by a 13 V-J model. Among clonotypes expanded in thyroid above 0.001, most were also found in blood. Ophthalmopathy was identified by the model a median around 6.3 months ahead of onset.

To note about this clonotype: Antigen specificity is unknown. Possible read error: a much larger clone is one base away.

TCR beta CDR3 regions were amplified from RNA. Primed by the HTBI set, a first-round RT-PCR was run on the TCR CDR3. Using its own MiXCR run on the multiplex PCR reads, TCRdb lists one record per CDR3 protein. In the table there are a few hundred thousand distinct CDR3 sequences, approximately 18% of which are singletons. Germline CDR1 SNHLY, CDR2 FYNNEI. This CDR3 contains 13 residues. A patient was excluded if there was uncontrolled infection, other autoimmune disease, pregnancy or lactation. Source material: blood. The clonotype originates from a man aged 18 to 30 with Graves' ophthalmopathy. This sequence joins TRBV2 and TRBJ2-5; no clear D. The CDR3 DNA sequence: TGTGCCAGCACCGAAGAGGTAGAAGAGACCCAGCACTTC. It specifies CASTEEVEETQHF.